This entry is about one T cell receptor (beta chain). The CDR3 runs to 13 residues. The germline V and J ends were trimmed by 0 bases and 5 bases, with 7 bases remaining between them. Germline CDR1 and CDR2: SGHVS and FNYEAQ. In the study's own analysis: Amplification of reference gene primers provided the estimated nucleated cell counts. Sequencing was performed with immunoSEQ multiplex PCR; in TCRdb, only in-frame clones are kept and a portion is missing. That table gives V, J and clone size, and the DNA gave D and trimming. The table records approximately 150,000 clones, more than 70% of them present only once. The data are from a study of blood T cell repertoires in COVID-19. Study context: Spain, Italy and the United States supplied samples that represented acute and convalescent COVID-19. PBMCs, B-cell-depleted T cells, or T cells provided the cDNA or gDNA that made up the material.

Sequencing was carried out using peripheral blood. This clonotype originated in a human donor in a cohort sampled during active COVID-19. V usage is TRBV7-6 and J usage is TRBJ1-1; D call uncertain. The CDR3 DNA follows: TGTGCCAGCAGCTTAGCTATCAGAACTGAAGCTTTCTTT. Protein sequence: CASSLAIRTEAFF.